This T cell receptor (beta chain) was profiled in a study of CD8+ T cells in alopecia areata. Study information: Twice a day, 5 to 10 mg of oral tofacitinib was administered to treated patients.

Treatment specified: oral pan-JAK inhibitor, 5-10 mg twice daily. V lost 5 bases and J lost 5, with 9 bases in between. The CDR3 has 12 amino acids. Germline-derived CDR1 and CDR2 are MDHEN and SYDVKM. RNA was extracted and reverse transcribed into cDNA as the sequencing template. Assay: immunoSEQ multiplex PCR; the TCRdb copy retains only in-frame clones and omits some. The sample has about 200,000 clones; roughly 60% are singletons. Source: CD4+ T cells sorted from blood, taken around week 50, from a patient treated with tofacitinib. The chain is built from TRBV28 and TRBJ1-2; no clear D gene. This clonotype was sampled from a human donor with alopecia areata. The CDR3 bases are TGTGCCAGCAGTCCCCCCCCGTATGGCTACACCTTC. This encodes CASSPPPYGYTF.